Below, 27 T cell receptor beta chains from the same sample are listed, as sequenced in a study of cytomegalovirus exposure and HLA in healthy donors. The PCR was carried out with 60 Vbeta primers and 13 Jbeta primers. Sequencing used immunoSEQ multiplex PCR; TCRdb keeps in-frame clones, though not all of them. Found here are about 130,000 clones, about 74% of them singletons; the top ten hold around 4.5%. The sequencing sample was made of PBMCs. All receptors come from a man aged 18 to 29 in good health and CMV-seropositive.

This clone occurred once. The chain employs TRBV7-6 and TRBJ2-7, with 8 bases lining up with TRBD2. The V gene end was trimmed by 2 bases and the J gene end by 5 bases; junction bases not matched to a gene: 8. CDR1 is SGHVS, CDR2 FNYEAQ, per germline. The CDR3 length is 15 residues. CDR3 sequence: CASSLFGGAGDEQYF. As DNA, the CDR3 is TGTGCCAGCAGCTTATTCGGGGGGGCAGGGGACGAGCAGTACTTC.

The genes are TRBV6-1 and TRBJ1-5, with D possibly being TRBD1 (5 bases). Germline values: CDR1 MNHNS, CDR2 SASEGT. The CDR3 consists of 15 residues. V dropped 2 bases and J dropped 4 bases, with 12 bases sitting between them. CDR3: CASSEFWGKNQPQHF. CDR3 DNA: TGTGCCAGCAGTGAATTTTGGGGCAAAAATCAGCCCCAGCATTTT.

This clone was counted a few times. This sequence joins TRBV29-1 and TRBJ2-7, with D perhaps matching TRBD1 (5 bases). The length of the CDR3 is 12 residues. V was clipped by 4 bases and J by 4 bases, with 11 bases between them. Germline V gene sequence: CDR1 SQVTM, CDR2 ANQGSEA. The CDR3: CSVGQSIYEQYF. For the CDR3, the DNA is TGCAGCGTTGGACAGTCGATATACGAGCAGTACTTC.

The CDR3 protein is CASSSQETQYF. CDR3 nucleotides: TGTGCCAGCAGCTCCCAGGAGACCCAGTACTTC. The rearrangement links TRBV5-6 to TRBJ2-5; no firm D call. Germline CDR1 reads SGHDT; CDR2 reads YYEEEE. The length of the CDR3 is 11 residues. With 3 bases removed from V and 5 bases from J, the gap between germline ends came to 5 bases.

The J gene is TRBJ1-5, the V gene TRBV7-2; 7 nucleotides agree with TRBD1. V shed 3 bases and J 2 bases; nucleotides not matched to a gene: 7. The V gene's germline CDR1 is SGHTA and CDR2 FQGNSA. The CDR3 extends over 16 amino acids. CDR3 nucleotides: TGTGCCAGCAGCTTTAGAGGGGGCGGAGGCAATCAGCCCCAGCATTTT. The encoded protein is CASSFRGGGGNQPQHF. The whole variable domain, filled in from reference TRBV7-2 and TRBJ1-5, reads GAGVSQSPSNKVTEKGKDVELRCDPISGHTALYWYRQSLGQGLEFLIYFQGNSAPDKSGLPSDRFSAERTGGSVSTLTIQRTQQEDSAVYLCASSFRGGGGNQPQHFGDGTRLSIL.

This clone was observed a few times. This chain connects TRBV5-1 to TRBJ2-5; perhaps TRBD1 as D (6 bases). Between the trimmed V and J ends, which lost 1 base and 5 bases, there was a span of 18 bases. The V gene's germline CDR1 is SGHRS and CDR2 YFSETQ. The CDR3 length is 16 residues. The CDR3 region is CASSLIQGQVLETQYF. Here the CDR3 DNA reads TGCGCCAGCAGCTTGATTCAGGGGCAAGTATTGGAGACCCAGTACTTC.

This chain uses TRBV7-3 with TRBJ2-1; D is possibly TRBD2 (5 bases). Germline V gives CDR1 SGHTA, CDR2 FQGTGA. Trimming removed 2 bases from V and 8 bases from J, with 16 bases in between. There are 15 residues in the CDR3. The CDR3 sequence is CASSLAPWAGYEQFF. CDR3 coding DNA: TGTGCCAGCAGCTTAGCCCCCTGGGCGGGCTATGAGCAGTTCTTC.

V is TRBV21-1 and J is TRBJ1-5; TRBD1, the D gene given by the table, was not confirmed from the DNA. TRBV21-1 is a pseudogene segment. The CDR3 loop spans 15 amino acids. CDR3 coding DNA: TGTGCCAGCAGCAATGGGGCCGATAGCAATCAGCCCCAGCATTTT. Translated: CASSNGADSNQPQHF.

CDR3 sequence (DNA): TGTGCCAGCAGCCCCCGGGGGGAGCAGTACTTC. It is translated as CASSPRGEQYF. This rearrangement joins TRBV28 to TRBJ2-7; maybe TRBD2 (6 bases). Germline CDR1 is MDHEN and CDR2 is SYDVKM. Trimming shortened V by 6 bases and J by 7 bases, and 10 bases separated the two germline ends. CDR3 length: 11 residues.

This clone was seen a handful of times. The V and J genes are TRBV6-6 and TRBJ1-2; D uncertain. Germline CDR1 MNHNY, CDR2 SVGAGI (reference sequence). This CDR3 is 14 amino acids long. Trimming took 6 bases from V and 0 from J, leaving 11 bases between them. CDR3 bases: TGTGCCAGCAGCCAACCCGGGACTAACTATGGCTACACCTTC. It is translated as CASSQPGTNYGYTF.

There are a few counts of this clone. The V and J genes are TRBV5-1 and TRBJ1-2, with D tentatively TRBD1 (6 bases). The CDR3 covers 13 residues. Germline CDR1 and CDR2: SGHRS and YFSETQ. Trimming took 0 bases from V and 4 from J, leaving 7 bases between them. CDR3 bases: TGCGCCAGCAGCTTGGCACAGGGCTATGGCTACACCTTC. Translation: CASSLAQGYGYTF.

The chain uses TRBV5-1 and TRBJ2-5, with 10 nucleotides matching TRBD1. Germline V gene lookup returns CDR1 SGHRS and CDR2 YFSETQ. J gave up 5 bases and V 7 bases, and 11 bases lay outside the gene matches. This CDR3 comprises 15 residues. CDR3 coding DNA: TGCGCCAGCCAAGTTAGACAGGGGGCAGGTGAGACCCAGTACTTC. Residues: CASQVRQGAGETQYF.

The gene calls are TRBV7-2 and TRBJ1-3, with a tentative D call TRBD1 (5 bases). From germline, CDR1 is SGHTA and CDR2 FQGNSA. V was trimmed by 3 bases and J by 0 bases, leaving 9 bases between them. CDR3 size: 15 residues. This CDR3 reads CASSFTRASGNTIYF. Here the CDR3 DNA reads TGTGCCAGCAGCTTCACCAGGGCCTCTGGAAACACCATATATTTT.

In this sample, this clone turned up once. The chain combines TRBV13 with TRBJ2-5, with 9 bases matching TRBD2. The V segment lost 5 bases and the J segment 5 bases; nucleotides outside the gene matches: 9. CDR1 PRHDT and CDR2 FYEKMQ come from the germline V gene (reference sequence). The CDR3 has 15 residues. The CDR3 sequence: CASSASGGRWETQYF. The CDR3 nucleotides read TGTGCCAGCAGCGCGAGCGGGGGGCGATGGGAGACCCAGTACTTC.

This clone was observed a single time. The chain joins TRBV2 to TRBJ1-2; the match to TRBD1 covers 9 bases. The germline V gene has CDR1 SNHLY and CDR2 FYNNEI. V trimming: 5 bases; J trimming: 7 bases; junction bases outside the gene matches: 8. The CDR3 contains 14 residues. The CDR3 here is CASSTNRGQGGYTF. For the CDR3, the DNA is TGTGCCAGCAGTACCAACAGGGGGCAGGGTGGCTACACCTTC.

About this clone itself: A junction end diverges from the germline sequence, so it may reflect a read error. The V and J genes are TRBV2 and TRBJ2-3; no clear D. Germline V gene sequence: CDR1 SNHLY, CDR2 FYNNEI. The CDR3 sequence is 14 residues long. In nucleotides, the CDR3 is TGTGCCAGCAGCGAAGGCCTCTACGAAGATACGCAGTATTTT. Amino acids: CASSEGLYEDTQYF.

Only a few counts were recorded for this clone. The chain carries TRBV27 and TRBJ2-7, with 11 bases that match TRBD2. The CDR3 consists of 17 residues. The ends lost 5 bases at V and 2 bases at J; junction bases unmatched: 11. The germline V gene has CDR1 MNHEY and CDR2 SMNVEV (reference sequence). CDR3 DNA: TGTGCCAGCAGTCCCTTACTAGCGGGAGTTGCCCCCTACGAGCAGTACTTC. This sequence encodes CASSPLLAGVAPYEQYF.

This sequence joins TRBV10-1 and TRBJ2-7; 11 bases agree with TRBD1. CDR1 and CDR2 (germline): WNHNN, SYGVQD (reference sequence). The trim removed 5 bases at V and 3 bases at J, leaving 6 bases unmatched. The CDR3 length is 15 residues. The CDR3 region is CASSRGGQGDYEQYF. CDR3 coding DNA: TGCGCCAGCAGTCGAGGGGGACAGGGGGACTACGAGCAGTACTTC.

This clone was counted a few times. The V call is TRBV27, the J call TRBJ2-7; 7 bases agree with TRBD2. J was trimmed by 2 bases and V by 1 base; bases with no gene match: 8. This CDR3 is built from 16 residues. Per the germline V gene, CDR1 is MNHEY and CDR2 is SMNVEV (reference sequence). CDR3 nucleotides: TGTGCCAGCAGTTTATACGGGCTAGCGGCAACCTACGAGCAGTACTTC. Its translation: CASSLYGLAATYEQYF.

V and J are TRBV5-1 and TRBJ1-5; D is possibly TRBD1 (5 bases). The CDR3 length is 16 residues. CDR1 is SGHRS and CDR2 is YFSETQ in the germline V gene. V lost 4 bases and J 1 base, leaving 15 bases between the germline ends. The chain's CDR3 is CASSTGGRQSNQPQHF. DNA of the CDR3: TGCGCCAGCAGCACGGGAGGGCGACAGAGCAATCAGCCCCAGCATTTT.

This clone was observed a handful of times. The chain employs TRBV28 and TRBJ1-4; 7 nucleotides agree with TRBD1. J lost 7 bases, V lost 6 bases, and 14 bases had no gene match. CDR1 is MDHEN and CDR2 is SYDVKM in the germline V gene. The CDR3 loop spans 16 amino acids. The CDR3 spells CASSSPDRREVEKLFF. As DNA, the CDR3 is TGTGCCAGCAGCTCTCCGGACAGGCGGGAAGTTGAAAAACTGTTTTTT. Looking up the rest from reference TRBV28 and TRBJ1-4 gives the full variable domain: DVKVTQSSRYLVKRTGEKVFLECVQDMDHENMFWYRQDPGLGLRLIYFSYDVKMKEKGDIPEGYSVSREKKERFSLILESASTNQTSMYLCASSSPDRREVEKLFFGSGTQLSVL.

The chain is built from TRBV7-2 and TRBJ2-3; possible D gene TRBD2, 6 bases. The CDR3 spans 14 residues. Germline values: CDR1 SGHTA, CDR2 FQGNSA. Trimming stripped 2 bases from V and 6 bases from J, with 12 bases between. The CDR3 is CASSLTSLADTQYF. The CDR3 nucleotides are TGTGCCAGCAGCTTAACGTCCCTAGCGGATACGCAGTATTTT.

The chain combines TRBV9 with TRBJ1-3, with D tentatively TRBD1 (6 bases). There are 14 residues in the CDR3. The germline V gene has CDR1 SGDLS and CDR2 YYNGEE. The ends were cut back, 3 bases at V and 4 bases at J, with 11 bases in the middle. The DNA for the CDR3 is TGTGCCAGCAGCGAGGCGGGGGCAGGAAACACCATATATTTT. Translation: CASSEAGAGNTIYF. Based on the CDR3 plus reference TRBV9 and TRBJ1-3, the full variable domain is DSGVTQTPKHLITATGQRVTLRCSPRSGDLSVYWYQQSLDQGLQFLIQYYNGEERAKGNILERFSAQQFPDLHSELNLSSLELGDSALYFCASSEAGAGNTIYFGEGSWLTVV.

The chain links TRBV4-1 to TRBJ2-7, with TRBD2 identical over 10 bases. V lost 0 bases and J lost 3; bases outside the gene matches: 8. The germline CDR1 and CDR2 sequences are MGHRA and YSYEKL. The CDR3 runs to 17 residues. CDR3 sequence: CASSQEWIEREGYEQYF. DNA for the CDR3: TGCGCCAGCAGCCAAGAGTGGATAGAGCGGGAGGGCTACGAGCAGTACTTC.

This clone was seen a handful of times. A read error may produce the germline difference seen at one junction end. The CDR3: CASSHGQGQETQYF. CDR3 nucleotide sequence: TGTGCTAGCAGCCACGGACAGGGGCAAGAGACCCAGTACTTC. The chain has TRBV7-7 and TRBJ2-5; 9 positions match TRBD1. CDR1 and CDR2 (germline): SSHAT, FNYEAQ (reference sequence). The CDR3 contains 14 residues.

This chain joins TRBV7-8 and TRBJ2-7; D is unclear. Germline V lookup: CDR1 SGHVS, CDR2 FQNEAQ. Deletions cut 2 bases from V and 2 bases from J, with 10 bases between. The CDR3 has 14 residues. CDR3 sequence reads: CASSLSPTTYEQYF. The CDR3, as DNA: TGTGCCAGCAGCTTAAGCCCGACAACCTACGAGCAGTACTTC.

This chain links TRBV7-3 with TRBJ2-7; D is perhaps TRBD1 (6 bases). The CDR3 sequence is 14 residues long. V was clipped by 5 bases and J by 0 bases, with 11 bases between them. Germline CDR1 reads SGHTA; CDR2 reads FQGTGA. CDR3 sequence (DNA): TGTGCCAGCAGCGCGACAGGTAGCTCCTACGAGCAGTACTTC. Translating gives CASSATGSSYEQYF. Combining the CDR3 with reference TRBV7-3 and TRBJ2-7 gives the whole variable domain GAGVSQTPSNKVTEKGKYVELRCDPISGHTALYWYRQSLGQGPEFLIYFQGTGAADDSGLPNDRFFAVRPEGSVSTLKIQRTERGDSAVYLCASSATGSSYEQYFGPGTRLTVT.